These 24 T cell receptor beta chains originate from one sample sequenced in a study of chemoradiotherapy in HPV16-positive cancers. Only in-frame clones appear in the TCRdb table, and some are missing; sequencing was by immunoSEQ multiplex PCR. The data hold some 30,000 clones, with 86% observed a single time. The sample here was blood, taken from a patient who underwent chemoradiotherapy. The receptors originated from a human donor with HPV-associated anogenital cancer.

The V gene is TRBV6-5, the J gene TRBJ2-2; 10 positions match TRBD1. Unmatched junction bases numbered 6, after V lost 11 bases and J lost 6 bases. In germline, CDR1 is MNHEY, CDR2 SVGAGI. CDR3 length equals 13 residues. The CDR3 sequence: CASGTGDPGELFF. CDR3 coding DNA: TGTGCCTCCGGGACAGGGGATCCCGGGGAGCTGTTTTTT.

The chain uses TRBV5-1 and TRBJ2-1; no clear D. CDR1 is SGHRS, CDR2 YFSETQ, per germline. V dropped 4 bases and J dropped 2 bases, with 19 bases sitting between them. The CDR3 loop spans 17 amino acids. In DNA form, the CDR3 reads TGCGCCAGCAGCCTGGCCTCTCCTGGCGGCACCTACAATGAGCAGTTCTTC. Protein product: CASSLASPGGTYNEQFF.

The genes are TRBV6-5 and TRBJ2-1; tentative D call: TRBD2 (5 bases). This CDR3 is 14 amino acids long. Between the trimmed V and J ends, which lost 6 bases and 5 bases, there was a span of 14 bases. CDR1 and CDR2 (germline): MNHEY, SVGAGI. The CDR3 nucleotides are TGTGCCAGCAGGCTGTGGGCGGGCCACAATGAGCAGTTCTTC. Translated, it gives CASRLWAGHNEQFF.

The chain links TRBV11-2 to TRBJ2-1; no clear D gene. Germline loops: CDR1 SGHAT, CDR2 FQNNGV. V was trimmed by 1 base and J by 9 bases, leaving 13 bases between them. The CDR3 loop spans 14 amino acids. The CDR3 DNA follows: TGTGCCAGCAGCTTAGGCGCCCCCCTTCCTGAGCAGTTCTTC. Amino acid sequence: CASSLGAPLPEQFF.

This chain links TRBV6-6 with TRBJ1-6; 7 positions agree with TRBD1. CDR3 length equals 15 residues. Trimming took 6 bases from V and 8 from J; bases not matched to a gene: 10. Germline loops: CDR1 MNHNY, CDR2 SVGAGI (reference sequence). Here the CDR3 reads CASRLTGTLDSPLHF. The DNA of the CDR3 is TGTGCCAGCAGATTGACAGGGACCCTTGATTCACCCCTCCACTTT.

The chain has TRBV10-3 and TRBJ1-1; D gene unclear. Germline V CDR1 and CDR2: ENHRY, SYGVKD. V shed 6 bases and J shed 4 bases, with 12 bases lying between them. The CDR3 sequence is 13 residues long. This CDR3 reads CAISKDVSTEAFF. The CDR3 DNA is TGTGCCATCAGCAAGGACGTGAGCACTGAAGCTTTCTTT.

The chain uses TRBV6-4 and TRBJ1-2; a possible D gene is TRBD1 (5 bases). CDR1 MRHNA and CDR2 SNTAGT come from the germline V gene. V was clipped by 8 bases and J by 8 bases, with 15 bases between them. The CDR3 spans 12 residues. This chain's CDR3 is CASSRMGGGYTF. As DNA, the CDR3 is TGTGCCAGCTCGAGGATGGGGGGAGGCTACACCTTC.

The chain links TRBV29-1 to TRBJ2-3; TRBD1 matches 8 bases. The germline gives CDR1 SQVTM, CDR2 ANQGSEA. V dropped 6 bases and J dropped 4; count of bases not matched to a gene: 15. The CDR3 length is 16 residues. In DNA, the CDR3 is TGCAGCGTCTTTTTCTCGACAGGGGCGATCCCAGATACGCAGTATTTT. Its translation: CSVFFSTGAIPDTQYF.

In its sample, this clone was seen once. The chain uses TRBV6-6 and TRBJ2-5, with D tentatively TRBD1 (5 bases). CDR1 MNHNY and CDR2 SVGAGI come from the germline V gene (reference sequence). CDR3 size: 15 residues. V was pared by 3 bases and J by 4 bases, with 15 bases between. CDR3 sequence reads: CASSYNPQVGETQYF. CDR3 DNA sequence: TGTGCCAGCAGTTATAATCCACAGGTGGGAGAGACCCAGTACTTC.

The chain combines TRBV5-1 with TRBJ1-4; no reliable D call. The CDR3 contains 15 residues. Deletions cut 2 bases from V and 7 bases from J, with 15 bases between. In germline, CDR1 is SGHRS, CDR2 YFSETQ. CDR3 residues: CASSLTHATGEKLFF. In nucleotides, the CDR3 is TGCGCCAGCAGCTTAACGCATGCGACGGGTGAAAAACTGTTTTTT.

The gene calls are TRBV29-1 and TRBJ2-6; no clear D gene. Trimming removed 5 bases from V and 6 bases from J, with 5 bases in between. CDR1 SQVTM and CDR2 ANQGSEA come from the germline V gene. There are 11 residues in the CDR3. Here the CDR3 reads CSVFEANVLTF. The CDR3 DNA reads TGCAGCGTTTTCGAGGCCAACGTCCTGACTTTC.

Written as DNA, the CDR3 is TGTGCTAGTGGTTCCCTGGGGGGGAATGAGCAGTTCTTC. Translated: CASGSLGGNEQFF. This chain uses TRBV12-5 with TRBJ2-1, with 7 bases fitting TRBD2. The V and J ends lost 4 bases and 7 bases, in that order; junction bases with no gene match: 4. The CDR3 runs to 13 residues. From germline, CDR1 is LGHNT and CDR2 FRNRAP.

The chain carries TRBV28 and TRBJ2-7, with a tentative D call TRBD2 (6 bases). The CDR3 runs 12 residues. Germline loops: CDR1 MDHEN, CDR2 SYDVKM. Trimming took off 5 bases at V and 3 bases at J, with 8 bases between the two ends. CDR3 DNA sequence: TGTGCCAGCAGTCCCGGGAGCTACGAGCAGTACTTC. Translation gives CASSPGSYEQYF.

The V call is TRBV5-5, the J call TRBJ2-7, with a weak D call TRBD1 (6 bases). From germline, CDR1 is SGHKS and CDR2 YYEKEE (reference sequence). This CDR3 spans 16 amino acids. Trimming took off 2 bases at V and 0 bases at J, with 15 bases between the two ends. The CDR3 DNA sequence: TGTGCCAGCAGCTTTCCTAAGGGGGTTGACTCCTACGAGCAGTACTTC. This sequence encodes CASSFPKGVDSYEQYF.

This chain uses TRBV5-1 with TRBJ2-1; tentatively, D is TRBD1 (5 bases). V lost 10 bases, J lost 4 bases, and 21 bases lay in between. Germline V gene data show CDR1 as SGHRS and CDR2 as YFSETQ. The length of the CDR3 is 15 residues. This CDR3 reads CAVSMVGETYNEQFF. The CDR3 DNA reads TGCGCCGTCAGCATGGTAGGGGAAACTTACAATGAGCAGTTCTTC.

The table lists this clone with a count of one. The CDR3 region has the DNA TGTGCCAGCAGCTTCCGCGGTGAGCAGTTCTTC. It yields the protein CASSFRGEQFF. The V and J genes are TRBV11-2 and TRBJ2-1; no clear D gene. The CDR3 consists of 11 residues. Germline assignment: CDR1 SGHAT and CDR2 FQNNGV. Trimming stripped 3 bases from V and 9 bases from J, with 6 bases between.

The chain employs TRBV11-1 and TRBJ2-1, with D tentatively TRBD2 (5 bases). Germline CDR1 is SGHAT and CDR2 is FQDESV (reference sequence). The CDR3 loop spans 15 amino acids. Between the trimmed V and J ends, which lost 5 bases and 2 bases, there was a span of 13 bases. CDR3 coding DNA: TGTGCCAGCAGCCCTGCCCCCGGGACCTACAATGAGCAGTTCTTC. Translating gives CASSPAPGTYNEQFF. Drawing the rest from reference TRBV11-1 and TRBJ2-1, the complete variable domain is EAEVAQSPRYKITEKSQAVAFWCDPISGHATLYWYRQILGQGPELLVQFQDESVVDDSQLPKDRFSAERLKGVDSTLKIQPAELGDSAMYLCASSPAPGTYNEQFFGPGTRLTVL.

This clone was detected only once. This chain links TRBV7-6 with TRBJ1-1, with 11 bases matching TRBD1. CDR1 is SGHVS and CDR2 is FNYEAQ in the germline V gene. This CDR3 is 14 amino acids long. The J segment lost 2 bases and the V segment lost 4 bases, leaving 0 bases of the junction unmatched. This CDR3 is CASSWTGGNTEAFF. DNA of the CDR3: TGTGCCAGCAGCTGGACAGGGGGCAACACTGAAGCTTTCTTT.

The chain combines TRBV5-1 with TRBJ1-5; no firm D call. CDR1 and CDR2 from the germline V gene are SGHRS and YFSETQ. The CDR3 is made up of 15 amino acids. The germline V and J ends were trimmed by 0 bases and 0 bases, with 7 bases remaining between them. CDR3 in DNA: TGCGCCAGCAGCTTGGACGGTTTTAGCAATCAGCCCCAGCATTTT. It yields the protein CASSLDGFSNQPQHF.

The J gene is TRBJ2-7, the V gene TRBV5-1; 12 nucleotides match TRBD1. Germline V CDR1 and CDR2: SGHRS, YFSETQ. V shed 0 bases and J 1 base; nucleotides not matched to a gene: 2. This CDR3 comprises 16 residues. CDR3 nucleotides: TGCGCCAGCAGCTTGGGGGGACAGGGGGCATCCTACGAGCAGTACTTC. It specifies CASSLGGQGASYEQYF. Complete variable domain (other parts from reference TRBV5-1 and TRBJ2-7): KAGVTQTPRYLIKTRGQQVTLSCSPISGHRSVSWYQQTPGQGLQFLFEYFSETQRNKGNFPGRFSGRQFSNSRSEMNVSTLELGDSALYLCASSLGGQGASYEQYFGPGTRLTVT.

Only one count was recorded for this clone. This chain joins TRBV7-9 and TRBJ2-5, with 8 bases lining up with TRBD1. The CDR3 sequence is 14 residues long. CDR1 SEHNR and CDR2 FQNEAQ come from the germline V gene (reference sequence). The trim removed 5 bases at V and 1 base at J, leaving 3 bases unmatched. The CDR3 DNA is TGTGCCAGCAGCGGGCAGGGGGCCCAAGAGACCCAGTACTTC. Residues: CASSGQGAQETQYF.

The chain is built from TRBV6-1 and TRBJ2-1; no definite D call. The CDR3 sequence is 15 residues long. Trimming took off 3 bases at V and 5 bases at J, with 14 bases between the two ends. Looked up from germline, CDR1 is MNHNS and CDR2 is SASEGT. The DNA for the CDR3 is TGTGCCAGCAGTGAGGACGACGGTTCAAACAATGAGCAGTTCTTC. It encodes CASSEDDGSNNEQFF.

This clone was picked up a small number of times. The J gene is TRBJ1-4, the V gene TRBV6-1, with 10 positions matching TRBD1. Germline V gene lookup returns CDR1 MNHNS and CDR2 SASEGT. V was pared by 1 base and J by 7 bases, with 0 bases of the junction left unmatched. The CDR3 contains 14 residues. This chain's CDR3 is CASSEGQGAEKLFF. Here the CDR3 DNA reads TGTGCCAGCAGTGAAGGACAGGGGGCTGAAAAACTGTTTTTT.

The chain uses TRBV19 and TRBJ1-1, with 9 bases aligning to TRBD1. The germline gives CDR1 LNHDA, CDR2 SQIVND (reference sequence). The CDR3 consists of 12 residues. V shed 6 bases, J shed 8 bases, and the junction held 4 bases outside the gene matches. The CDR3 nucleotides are TGTGCCAGTAGAGACAGGGGGGGAGAAGCTTTCTTT. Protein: CASRDRGGEAFF.